This TCR beta chain is from a study of blood T cell repertoires in COVID-19. Sequencing used immunoSEQ multiplex PCR; TCRdb keeps in-frame clones, though not all of them. The repertoire holds fewer than 350,000 clones, around nine tenths seen once, with approximately 2% in the top ten. The CDR3 runs 13 residues. V was pared by 5 bases and J by 1 base, with 8 bases between. Germline-derived CDR1 and CDR2 are MDHEN and SYDVKM. Comments on this clone: Within the sample, other DNA sequences also encode this same CDR3.

The V gene is TRBV28, the J gene TRBJ2-5; a possible D gene is TRBD1 (5 bases). This sequence was found in a woman aged 60-75 years in a cohort exposed to, infected with or recovered from COVID-19 (not recorded which). Source material: PBMCs or T cells enriched from blood (not recorded which). The CDR3 sequence: CASSRQIQETQYF. In DNA, the CDR3 is TGTGCCAGCAGTCGACAGATCCAAGAGACCCAGTACTTC.